This T cell receptor beta chain was retrieved from a study of cytomegalovirus exposure and HLA in healthy donors. Vbeta (60) and Jbeta (13) primers were used in the PCR. Assay used: immunoSEQ multiplex PCR; TCRdb lists only in-frame clones, some missing. Found here are over 100,000 clones, more than 65% of them singletons; the top ten hold 0.87%. This clone was observed a few times. Its matching antigen is unknown. The CDR3 spans 15 residues. V lost 0 bases and J 0 bases, leaving 7 bases between the germline ends. The V gene's germline CDR1 is SGHRS and CDR2 YFSETQ. Study findings and constraints: One later analysis reportedly identified an Asian-associated ancestry cluster that showed fewer N-insertions than the approximately 700-donor mean. CMV serostatus was the only recorded immune exposure for donors. Researchers catalogued 164 TCR beta chains as cytomegalovirus-associated. TCR beta V segments were, for the most part, productive about 87% or about 30% of the time in an earlier analysis.

The V call is TRBV5-1, the J call TRBJ2-1, with unresolved D. The material sequenced was PBMCs. The clonotype was recovered from a woman in her thirties in good health and CMV-seronegative. This CDR3 reads CASSLVTNSYNEQFF. CDR3 nucleotide sequence: TGCGCCAGCAGCTTGGTCACAAACTCCTACAATGAGCAGTTCTTC.